This passage covers 32 T cell receptor beta chains from one sample sequenced in a study of T-cell memory formation after mild COVID-19 (dated by TCRdb to about 2021). Library preparation used 5' RACE. Sequenced on an Illumina NovaSeq 6000. TCRdb trimmed the raw reads at Q25, called clones with MiXCR and kept productive beta chains. Every distinct CDR3 protein forms one entry, paired with its most common genes and DNA. Present in this sample are roughly 80,000 distinct CDR3 sequences, roughly 25% of which were seen just once. The ten most abundant clones make up roughly 39% of the sample. Material for sequencing was PBMCs or a T cell subset sorted from them (not recorded which). The receptor source for this set is a man aged 18-30 years who had mild COVID-19 (a few samples of this study predate the infection). The sample titles of this study are shuffled in the database, so cell type and time point are left out; the donor was told from shared clones.

This clonotype was seen a few times. CDR3 loop: CASSSGSYTEAFF. Written as DNA, the CDR3 is TGTGCCAGCAGTTCCGGGAGTTACACTGAAGCTTTCTTT. The chain recombines TRBV6-1 with TRBJ1-1; D is unresolved. Per germline, CDR1 MNHNS and CDR2 SASEGT. The V and J ends lost 5 bases and 3 bases respectively, with 10 bases between them. The CDR3 has 13 residues.

This clonotype has more than one count but fewer than ten. The chain employs TRBV27 and TRBJ1-6, with a weak D call TRBD1 (5 bases). V dropped 5 bases and J dropped 13 bases, with 15 bases sitting between them. CDR1 MNHEY and CDR2 SMNVEV come from the germline V gene (reference sequence). CDR3 length: 13 amino acids. CDR3 residues: CASSHRDPQPLHF. CDR3 DNA sequence: TGTGCCAGCAGTCACCGGGACCCACAGCCCCTCCACTTT.

In its sample, this clonotype was seen a few times. The chain uses TRBV4-1 and TRBJ2-1; TRBD2 matches at 8 bases. The junction had 10 bases not matched to a gene; V was cut back by 4 bases and J by 2 bases. Germline CDR1 MGHRA, CDR2 YSYEKL. The CDR3 has 17 residues. The CDR3 nucleotides are TGCGCCAGCAGCCCCGGGGGGAGTAGCGGGACCTACAATGAGCAGTTCTTC. Translating it yields CASSPGGSSGTYNEQFF.

The chain carries TRBV7-9 and TRBJ1-2; TRBD1 matches at 8 bases. This CDR3 is 14 amino acids long. Germline V gene sequence: CDR1 SEHNR, CDR2 FQNEAQ (reference sequence). V shed 5 bases, J shed 3 bases, and the junction held 5 bases outside the gene matches. CDR3 bases: TGTGCCAGCAGCACAGGGGGATTGCACTATGGCTACACCTTC. This encodes CASSTGGLHYGYTF.

Written as DNA, the CDR3 is TGCAGCGTTGACAGGGTCAATGAGCAGTTCTTC. It is translated as CSVDRVNEQFF. The chain is built from TRBV29-1 and TRBJ2-1; a possible D gene is TRBD1 (5 bases). Between the trimmed V and J ends, which lost 3 bases and 6 bases, there was a span of 6 bases. This CDR3 is 11 amino acids long. Germline values: CDR1 SQVTM, CDR2 ANQGSEA.

The chain couples TRBV7-9 to TRBJ2-3; D possibly corresponds to TRBD2 (6 bases). The ends were cut back, 5 bases at V and 2 bases at J, with 17 bases in the middle. Looked up from germline, CDR1 is SEHNR and CDR2 is FQNEAQ (reference sequence). The CDR3 extends over 16 amino acids. In DNA, the CDR3 is TGTGCCAGCAGCCCGCGGGCGGGACTTACCACAGATACGCAGTATTTT. It encodes CASSPRAGLTTDTQYF.

This sequence joins TRBV29-1 and TRBJ2-3, with TRBD2 identical over 7 bases. The V gene end was trimmed by 8 bases and the J gene end by 2 bases; junction bases not matched to a gene: 10. Germline V gene lookup returns CDR1 SQVTM and CDR2 ANQGSEA. The CDR3 consists of 14 residues. The CDR3 loop is CSIWGGDNTDTQYF. Written as DNA, the CDR3 is TGCAGCATCTGGGGGGGAGATAACACAGATACGCAGTATTTT.

Worth noting for this clonotype: At one boundary the junction diverges from the germline segment, which might be a read error. The V call is TRBV5-1, the J call TRBJ2-1; 9 bases agree with TRBD2. Germline assignment: CDR1 SGHRS and CDR2 YFSETQ. CDR3 length: 15 residues. The CDR3 region is CASSGERGAANEQLF. The CDR3, as DNA: TGCGCCAGCAGCGGCGAGCGGGGGGCCGCTAATGAGCAGTTATTC.

The rearrangement links TRBV11-2 to TRBJ1-5; 7 nucleotides align to TRBD1. Germline V gene data show CDR1 as SGHAT and CDR2 as FQNNGV. V shed 3 bases and J 6 bases; nucleotides not matched to a gene: 2. The CDR3 has 13 amino acids. CDR3 DNA sequence: TGTGCCAGCAGCTTGAACAGGGGTCAGCCCCAGCATTTT. It codes for CASSLNRGQPQHF. The whole variable domain, filled in from reference TRBV11-2 and TRBJ1-5, reads EAGVAQSPRYKIIEKRQSVAFWCNPISGHATLYWYQQILGQGPKLLIQFQNNGVVDDSQLPKDRFSAERLKGVDSTLKIQPAKLEDSAVYLCASSLNRGQPQHFGDGTRLSIL.

In this sample, this clonotype turned up a few times. The gene calls are TRBV19 and TRBJ2-7; TRBD1 matches at 10 bases. This CDR3 is 15 amino acids long. The junction had 4 bases not matched to a gene; V was cut back by 5 bases and J by 0 bases. Germline V gene data show CDR1 as LNHDA and CDR2 as SQIVND (reference sequence). The CDR3 DNA is TGTGCCAGTAGTTCGGGACAGGGGCCCTCCTACGAGCAGTACGTC. Its translation is CASSSGQGPSYEQYV.

This clonotype appeared many times. The chain joins TRBV7-3 to TRBJ2-2, with TRBD2 matching 8 bases. The CDR3 extends over 17 amino acids. After removal of 4 bases from V and 3 bases from J, the junction contained 10 bases not matched to a gene. Per germline, CDR1 SGHTA and CDR2 FQGTGA. The CDR3 nucleotides are TGTGCCAGCAGCTCCCATTCTATTAGCGGGGACACCGGGGAGCTGTTTTTT. Residues: CASSSHSISGDTGELFF.

This clonotype has at least ten counts. This chain's CDR3 is CASSFLSMPQHF. In DNA, the CDR3 is TGTGCCAGCAGCTTCCTATCTATGCCCCAGCATTTT. The chain is built from TRBV7-2 and TRBJ1-5, with D uncertain. This CDR3 contains 12 residues. Per the germline V gene, CDR1 is SGHTA and CDR2 is FQGNSA. Trimming stripped 3 bases from V and 9 bases from J, with 9 bases between.

This chain links TRBV7-9 with TRBJ1-4, with 7 nucleotides matching TRBD1. CDR1 is SEHNR, CDR2 FQNEAQ, per germline (reference sequence). J lost 8 bases, V lost 5 bases, and 8 bases had no gene match. The CDR3 sequence is 14 residues long. CDR3 nucleotide sequence: TGTGCCAGCAGCGTCGACAGGGATCGGGAAAAACTGTTTTTT. Protein sequence: CASSVDRDREKLFF.

This clonotype was observed a few times. The chain carries TRBV24-1 and TRBJ1-6; tentatively, D is TRBD1 (5 bases). Germline CDR1 KGHDR, CDR2 SFDVKD. Trimming left V 7 bases short and J 10 bases short, with 16 bases between. The CDR3 is 14 amino acids. Here the CDR3 DNA reads TGTGCCACCAGCCGGGGGGACGGCGACTCACCCCTCCACTTT. Its protein is CATSRGDGDSPLHF.

This clonotype has just a few counts. V usage is TRBV7-8 and J usage is TRBJ2-5; TRBD2 is a possible D gene (6 bases). With 5 bases removed from V and 0 bases from J, the gap between germline ends came to 10 bases. The CDR3 sequence is 14 residues long. Germline V gene data show CDR1 as SGHVS and CDR2 as FQNEAQ. As DNA, the CDR3 is TGTGCCAGCAGCGCGGGGACGGACCAAGAGACCCAGTACTTC. It encodes CASSAGTDQETQYF.

J is TRBJ2-7 and V is TRBV29-1, with a possible D match to TRBD2 (6 bases). Germline V CDR1 and CDR2: SQVTM, ANQGSEA. The V end lost 6 bases, the J end lost 6 bases, and 12 bases lay between the germline ends. CDR3 length equals 11 residues. In DNA form, the CDR3 reads TGCAGCGTGGGGGACGGGGGCGAGCAGTACGTC. Encoded protein: CSVGDGGEQYV.

The sample holds a few counts of this clonotype. The chain has TRBV27 and TRBJ2-1, with 7 positions matching TRBD1. Trimming at V came to 8 bases and at J to 5 bases, leaving 6 bases not matched to a gene. Germline V gives CDR1 MNHEY, CDR2 SMNVEV (reference sequence). This CDR3 has 13 residues. The CDR3 sequence is CASHGTEDNEQFF. CDR3 DNA: TGTGCCAGCCATGGGACAGAGGACAATGAGCAGTTCTTC.

The chain is built from TRBV12-3 or TRBV12-4 and TRBJ2-4; 8 bases line up with TRBD1. The CDR3 covers 21 residues. Losses at the gene ends were 5 bases for V and 4 bases for J; bases not matched to a gene: 25. The CDR3 region has the DNA TGTGCCAGCAGTGCGACAGGGGCAGGACCTGAAGCCCCATCGTGGAAAAACATTCAGTACTTC. This sequence encodes CASSATGAGPEAPSWKNIQYF.

This clonotype came up a few times. The genes are TRBV7-3 and TRBJ2-5; 8 bases line up with TRBD1. V trimming: 3 bases; J trimming: 5 bases; junction bases outside the gene matches: 5. The length of the CDR3 is 14 residues. Per the germline V gene, CDR1 is SGHTA and CDR2 is FQGTGA. CDR3 in DNA: TGTGCCAGCAGCTTCCAGGGGGCCGGGGAGACCCAGTACTTC. Amino acid sequence: CASSFQGAGETQYF.

In this sample, this clonotype turned up a few times. This sequence joins TRBV14 and TRBJ2-1, with D hard to call. With 3 bases removed from V and 8 bases from J, the gap between germline ends came to 11 bases. The CDR3 length is 13 residues. The V gene's germline CDR1 is SGHDN and CDR2 FVKESK. CDR3 DNA: TGTGCCAGCAGCCAGCGAGTAGGGCATGAGCAGTTCTTC. Protein: CASSQRVGHEQFF.

This chain connects TRBV3-1 to TRBJ2-7, with D possibly TRBD1 on 6 matching bases. Germline CDR1 is LGHDT and CDR2 is YNNKEL (reference sequence). The CDR3 runs to 15 residues. Trimming cost V 0 bases and J 5 bases, with 14 bases left between them. CDR3 region: CASSQDLRGVDEQYF. The CDR3 DNA follows: TGTGCCAGCAGCCAAGATCTCAGGGGAGTGGACGAGCAGTACTTC.

The V and J genes are TRBV7-9 and TRBJ2-1; 8 bases match TRBD1. After removal of 4 bases from V and 0 bases from J, the junction contained 5 bases not matched to a gene. The CDR3 contains 16 residues. Germline-derived CDR1 and CDR2 are SEHNR and FQNEAQ (reference sequence). CDR3 residues: CASSYATGGSYNEQFF. The CDR3 DNA sequence: TGTGCCAGCAGCTACGCTACAGGGGGCTCCTACAATGAGCAGTTCTTC.

The gene calls are TRBV19 and TRBJ2-7, with D possibly TRBD2 on 5 matching bases. The length of the CDR3 is 14 residues. Deletions cut 5 bases from V and 3 bases from J, with 14 bases between. The V gene's germline CDR1 is LNHDA and CDR2 SQIVND (reference sequence). In nucleotides, the CDR3 is TGTGCCAGTAGTCTCGGGATCGCGGTCTACGAGCAGTACTTC. Encoded protein: CASSLGIAVYEQYF.

This chain uses TRBV4-3 with TRBJ2-2; D call uncertain. CDR3 length: 16 amino acids. V was clipped by 4 bases and J by 2 bases, with 14 bases between them. CDR1 and CDR2 (germline): LGHNA, YSLEER. The CDR3 DNA reads as TGCGCCAGCAGCCCCTCGAGCTGGGATAACACCGGGGAGCTGTTTTTT. Protein product: CASSPSSWDNTGELFF.

This clonotype was found a few times. J is TRBJ2-1 and V is TRBV9; D uncertain. Trimming pared 3 bases from V and 9 bases from J, leaving 7 bases between. This CDR3 has 11 residues. Germline CDR1 is SGDLS and CDR2 is YYNGEE. The CDR3 DNA is TGTGCCAGCAGCGAGGGCCGTGAGCAGTTCTTC. Amino acid sequence: CASSEGREQFF.

This clonotype was observed a handful of times. This chain connects TRBV25-1 to TRBJ2-3; no firm D call. V lost 1 base, J lost 3 bases, and 2 bases lay in between. Germline lookup yields CDR1 MGHDK and CDR2 SYGVNS. The length of the CDR3 is 12 residues. The CDR3 DNA sequence: TGTGCCAGCAGTGAATTAACAGATACGCAGTATTTT. Encoded protein: CASSELTDTQYF.

This clonotype occurred many times. The chain uses TRBV9 and TRBJ2-2, with 7 bases lining up with TRBD2. The V and J ends lost 0 bases and 11 bases, in that order; junction bases with no gene match: 1. This CDR3 is 12 amino acids long. Germline CDR1 SGDLS, CDR2 YYNGEE. The CDR3 loop reads CASSVAGGELFF. The DNA of the CDR3 is TGTGCCAGCAGCGTAGCGGGGGGAGAGCTGTTTTTT.

The chain joins TRBV6-2 or TRBV6-3 to TRBJ2-7, with D uncertain. CDR3 length equals 14 residues. Germline V gene data show CDR1 as MNHEY and CDR2 as SVGEGT. V gave up 0 bases and J gave up 1 base, with 7 bases separating them. The CDR3 protein is CASSYSGWSYEQYV. The CDR3 region has the DNA TGTGCCAGCAGTTACTCGGGCTGGTCCTACGAGCAGTACGTC.

This chain links TRBV4-1 with TRBJ2-1; no reliable D call. CDR1 is MGHRA, CDR2 YSYEKL, per germline. Deletions cut 3 bases from V and 8 bases from J, with 8 bases between. The CDR3 is 12 residues long. CDR3 amino acids: CASSQSKDEQFF. The CDR3 nucleotides read TGCGCCAGCAGCCAGTCAAAGGATGAGCAGTTCTTC.

In its sample, this clonotype was seen a few times. Here the CDR3 DNA reads TGTGCCATCAGTAATCAGAACACTGAAGCTTTCTTT. It encodes CAISNQNTEAFF. The rearrangement uses TRBV10-3 and TRBJ1-1; D unclear. The V end lost 5 bases, the J end lost 1 base, and 5 bases lay between the germline ends. The CDR3 has 12 residues. Germline CDR1 reads ENHRY; CDR2 reads SYGVKD.

This clonotype was counted only a few times. The chain has TRBV28 and TRBJ1-2; no clear D. CDR1 and CDR2 (germline): MDHEN, SYDVKM. This CDR3 region has 12 residues. With 2 bases removed from V and 6 bases from J, the gap between germline ends came to 7 bases. CDR3 amino acids: CASSLLRDGYTF. The CDR3 DNA follows: TGTGCCAGCAGTTTACTTAGGGATGGCTACACCTTC.

In this sample, this clonotype turned up a few times. The chain joins TRBV9 to TRBJ2-4; D possibly corresponds to TRBD2 (6 bases). The germline V gene encodes CDR1 SGDLS and CDR2 YYNGEE. Trimming removed 0 bases at V and 8 bases at J, with 12 bases between. The CDR3 runs 14 residues. The CDR3 region is CASSVGGEAHIQYF. In DNA, the CDR3 is TGTGCCAGCAGCGTAGGCGGGGAGGCACACATTCAGTACTTC.